This TCR beta chain appears in the sequencing data of a study of shared clonotypes between healthy human individuals. Adults of Caucasian background living in Nashville, Tennessee made up all donors. As regards this clone: Its target is unknown.

Germline CDR1 and CDR2: MDHEN and SYDVKM. The CDR3 length is 20 residues. Trimming took 5 bases from V and 4 from J; bases not matched to a gene: 17. Overall study findings and caveats: Sharing across four donors was highest in naive CD4 (roughly 5%) and lowest in memory CD8 (0.4%).

Each subset's genomic DNA was split evenly across several immunoSEQ plates. Libraries were prepared by immunoSEQ multiplex PCR; TCRdb keeps only in-frame clonotypes and omits some of them. The sample lists about 990,000 clones; 70% to 80% were seen once. The receptor comes from a young man in good health. Some clones in this sample may be carry-over from other donors' samples. V gene TRBV28 combines with J gene TRBJ2-3, with 14 bases lining up with TRBD2. Sequenced material: memory CD4+ T cells from PBMCs. Subset specified: CD45RA-negative fraction. The CDR3 loop is CASSPLPGTSGRAGADTQYF. The CDR3 DNA follows: TGTGCCAGCAGTCCTTTGCCCGGGACTAGCGGGAGAGCTGGGGCAGATACGCAGTATTTT.